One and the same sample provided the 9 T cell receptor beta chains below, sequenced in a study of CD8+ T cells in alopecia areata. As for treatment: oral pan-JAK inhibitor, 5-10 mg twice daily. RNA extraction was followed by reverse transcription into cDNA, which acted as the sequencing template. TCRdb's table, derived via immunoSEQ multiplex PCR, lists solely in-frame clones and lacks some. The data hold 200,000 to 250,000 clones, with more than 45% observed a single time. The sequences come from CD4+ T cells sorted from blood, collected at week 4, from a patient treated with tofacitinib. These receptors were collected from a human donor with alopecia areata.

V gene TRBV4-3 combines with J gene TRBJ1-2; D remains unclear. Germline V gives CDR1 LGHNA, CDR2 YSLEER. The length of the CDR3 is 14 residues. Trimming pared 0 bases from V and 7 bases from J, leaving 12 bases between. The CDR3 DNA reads TGCGCCAGCAGCCAAGAAACCTTCACGCCTGGCTACACCTTC. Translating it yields CASSQETFTPGYTF.

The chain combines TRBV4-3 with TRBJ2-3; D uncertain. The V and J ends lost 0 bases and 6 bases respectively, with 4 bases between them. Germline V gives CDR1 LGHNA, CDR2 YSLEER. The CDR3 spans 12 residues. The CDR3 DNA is TGCGCCAGCAGCCAAGATCGGGATACGCAGTATTTT. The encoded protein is CASSQDRDTQYF.

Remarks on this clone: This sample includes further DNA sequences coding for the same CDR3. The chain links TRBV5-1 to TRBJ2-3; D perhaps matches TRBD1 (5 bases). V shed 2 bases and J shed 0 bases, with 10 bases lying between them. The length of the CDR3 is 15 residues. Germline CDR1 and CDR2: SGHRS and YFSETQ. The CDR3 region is CASSFKGSSTDTQYF. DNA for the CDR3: TGCGCCAGCAGCTTCAAGGGGTCGAGCACAGATACGCAGTATTTT.

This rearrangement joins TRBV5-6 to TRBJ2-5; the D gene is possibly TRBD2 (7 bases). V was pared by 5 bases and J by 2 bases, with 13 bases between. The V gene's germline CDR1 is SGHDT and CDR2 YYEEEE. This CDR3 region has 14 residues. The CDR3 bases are TGTGCCAGCAGGTTGAGGGGGGGTCAAGAGACCCAGTACTTC. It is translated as CASRLRGGQETQYF.

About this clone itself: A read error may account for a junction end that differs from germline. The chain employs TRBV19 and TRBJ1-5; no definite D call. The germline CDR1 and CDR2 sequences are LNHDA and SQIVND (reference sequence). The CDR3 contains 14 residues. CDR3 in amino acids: CASCIVTGQQPQHF. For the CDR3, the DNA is TGTGCCAGTTGTATAGTGACGGGTCAGCAGCCCCAGCATTTT.

Written as DNA, the CDR3 is TGTGCCAGCAGCCGCATGAACACTGAAGCTTTCTTT. Translating it yields CASSRMNTEAFF. The gene calls are TRBV11-2 and TRBJ1-1; D unclear. The CDR3 extends over 12 amino acids. Trimming removed 5 bases from V and 0 bases from J, with 4 bases in between. CDR1 is SGHAT and CDR2 is FQNNGV in the germline V gene.

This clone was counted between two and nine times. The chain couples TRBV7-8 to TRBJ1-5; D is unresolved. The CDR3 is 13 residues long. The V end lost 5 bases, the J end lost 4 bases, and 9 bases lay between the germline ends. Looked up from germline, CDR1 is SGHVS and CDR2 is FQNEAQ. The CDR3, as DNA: TGTGCCAGCAGCGCAGGAGGAAATCAGCCCCAGCATTTT. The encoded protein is CASSAGGNQPQHF.

Here the CDR3 reads CASSARDRGIDTQYF. The DNA of the CDR3 is TGTGCCAGCAGTGCCCGGGACAGGGGAATAGATACGCAGTATTTT. The chain is built from TRBV6-1 and TRBJ2-3, with 10 bases that match TRBD1. With 4 bases clipped from V and 5 bases from J, the junction kept 6 bases outside the gene matches. Germline V lookup: CDR1 MNHNS, CDR2 SASEGT. The CDR3 totals 15 residues.

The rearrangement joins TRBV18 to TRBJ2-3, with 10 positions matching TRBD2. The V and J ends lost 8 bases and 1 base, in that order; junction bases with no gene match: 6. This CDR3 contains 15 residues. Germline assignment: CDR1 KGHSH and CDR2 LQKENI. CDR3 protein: CASTPTSGGTDTQYF. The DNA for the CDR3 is TGTGCCAGCACTCCAACTAGCGGGGGCACAGATACGCAGTATTTT.